The clone carrying this T cell receptor beta chain came up many times. The TCR beta profiling, which covered VDJ combination and CDR3 sequence, was carried out using genomic DNA as the template. TCRdb re-called the reads through MiXCR, storing one row per CDR3 protein. The data hold roughly 61,000 distinct CDR3 sequences, with 57% observed a single time. The V end lost 1 base, the J end lost 1 base, and 10 bases lay between the germline ends. CDR1 SQVTM and CDR2 ANQGSEA come from the germline V gene. The CDR3 loop spans 15 amino acids. These data are taken from a study of CD8+CD57+ T cells in acquired aplastic anemia. Patients picked for sequencing had shown CD8+CD57+ cell expansion detected by flow cytometry.

The TCR originated in a human donor with aplastic anemia. What was sequenced was sorted CD4+, CD8+, or CD8+CD57+ T cells (not recorded which) from PBMCs. The chain recombines TRBV29-1 with TRBJ2-2; D gene ambiguous. The CDR3 sequence: CSVEVAGRNTGELFF. Written as DNA, the CDR3 is TGCAGCGTTGAAGTAGCCGGGCGGAACACCGGGGAGCTGTTTTTT.